This T cell receptor beta chain is drawn from a study of blood T cell repertoires in COVID-19. As handled by the study authors: Using reference gene primer amplification, nucleated cell counts were estimated. TCRdb's copy holds only in-frame clones and misses some; the assay was immunoSEQ multiplex PCR. D and trimming come from the DNA, and the V and J calls and clone size come from that table. The sample has fewer than 70,000 clones, 65% to 90% seen once. CDR1 is SEHNR and CDR2 is FQNEAQ in the germline V gene (reference sequence). The CDR3 contains 14 residues. V shed 7 bases and J shed 2 bases, with 15 bases lying between them.

The sequenced sample consisted of peripheral blood. The chain combines TRBV7-9 with TRBJ2-7, with D perhaps matching TRBD1 (6 bases). The origin of this receptor is an elderly man with acute or convalescent COVID-19. CDR3 nucleotides: TGTGCCAGCACCGATCCCCAGGGGCCCTACGAGCAGTACTTC. Its translation is CASTDPQGPYEQYF.